The 27 T cell receptor beta chains below all came from one sample that was sequenced in a study of blood T cell repertoires in COVID-19. The table came from immunoSEQ multiplex PCR; TCRdb's copy has only in-frame clones and leaves some out. The sample includes tens of thousands of clones, approximately 90% of them seen just once. The material sequenced was peripheral blood. The source of these receptors is a woman older than 75 with acute or convalescent COVID-19.

Details on this clone: The junction does not match germline at one end; this may be a read error. The chain is built from TRBV28 and TRBJ1-2; D unresolved. Germline V lookup: CDR1 MDHEN, CDR2 SYDVKM. This CDR3 contains 13 residues. CDR3 sequence reads: CASSQSNLSGYPF. The CDR3, as DNA: TGTGCCAGCAGTCAATCAAACTTATCAGGATACCCTTTC.

The chain employs TRBV6-5 and TRBJ1-1; D gene ambiguous. The CDR3 runs 13 residues. The germline V gene has CDR1 MNHEY and CDR2 SVGAGI. Trimming cost V 6 bases and J 4 bases, with 12 bases left between them. The CDR3 reads CASRIKGSTEAFF. In nucleotides, the CDR3 is TGTGCCAGCAGGATAAAAGGGAGCACTGAAGCTTTCTTT.

This chain uses TRBV5-1 with TRBJ2-5; 8 bases are a match to TRBD1. V shed 4 bases and J 4 bases; nucleotides not matched to a gene: 3. Per germline, CDR1 SGHRS and CDR2 YFSETQ. The CDR3 spans 13 residues. The CDR3 DNA is TGCGCCAGCAGCGGGGGGACAGGAGAGACCCAGTACTTC. It yields the protein CASSGGTGETQYF.

The chain joins TRBV6-6 to TRBJ2-5, with 7 nucleotides matching TRBD2. J lost 3 bases, V lost 11 bases, and 6 bases had no gene match. Germline V gene lookup returns CDR1 MNHNY and CDR2 SVGAGI (reference sequence). The CDR3 is 12 amino acids. The CDR3, as DNA: TGTGCCTCGAGGGAGGGCGAAGAGACCCAGTACTTC. Translating gives CASREGEETQYF.

CDR3 sequence reads: CSVEDRAGYYGYTF. The CDR3 DNA reads as TGCAGCGTTGAAGATAGGGCAGGGTACTATGGCTACACCTTC. The genes are TRBV29-1 and TRBJ1-2; the D gene is possibly TRBD1 (5 bases). This CDR3 is 14 amino acids long. Germline-derived CDR1 and CDR2 are SQVTM and ANQGSEA. V lost 0 bases, J lost 3 bases, and 11 bases lay in between.

CDR3 DNA sequence: TGTGCCAGCAGCCCCTGGACAGGGACTCAGCCCCAGCATTTT. It translates to CASSPWTGTQPQHF. The chain has TRBV7-8 and TRBJ1-5; 8 bases agree with TRBD1. Germline V gene data show CDR1 as SGHVS and CDR2 as FQNEAQ. J gave up 6 bases and V 5 bases, and 6 bases lay outside the gene matches. The length of the CDR3 is 14 residues.

This chain connects TRBV6-1 to TRBJ1-2; D is undetermined. CDR3 length: 11 amino acids. Germline CDR1 and CDR2: MNHNS and SASEGT. Trimming removed 2 bases at V and 5 bases at J, with 3 bases between. CDR3 residues: CASSELYGYTF. As DNA, the CDR3 is TGTGCCAGCAGTGAACTTTATGGCTACACCTTC.

The J gene is TRBJ1-1, the V gene TRBV19, with 7 positions matching TRBD1. CDR1 and CDR2 from the germline V gene are LNHDA and SQIVND (reference sequence). This CDR3 contains 15 residues. V shed 4 bases and J 2 bases; nucleotides not matched to a gene: 7. The DNA of the CDR3 is TGTGCCAGTAGTAGTGGACAGGTTTTCAACACTGAAGCTTTCTTT. It translates to CASSSGQVFNTEAFF.

This clone showed up just once. The chain employs TRBV19 and TRBJ2-2; a weak D match, TRBD1 (5 bases). The CDR3 spans 14 residues. Germline CDR1 reads LNHDA; CDR2 reads SQIVND (reference sequence). Trimming stripped 7 bases from V and 3 bases from J, with 12 bases between. The CDR3 protein is CASKRQTDTGELFF. In DNA, the CDR3 is TGTGCCAGTAAGCGACAGACCGACACCGGGGAGCTGTTTTTT.

The rearrangement links TRBV7-9 to TRBJ2-7; maybe TRBD2 (7 bases). This CDR3 is 12 amino acids long. Germline V gives CDR1 SEHNR, CDR2 FQNEAQ (reference sequence). V shed 9 bases and J shed 2 bases, with 11 bases lying between them. CDR3 sequence: CASGGATYEQYF. In nucleotides, the CDR3 is TGTGCCAGTGGGGGGGCAACCTACGAGCAGTACTTC.

Only one count was recorded for this clone. The rearrangement joins TRBV6-2 or TRBV6-3 to TRBJ2-3; D might be TRBD2 (5 bases). The CDR3 extends over 13 amino acids. Trimming removed 6 bases at V and 5 bases at J, with 12 bases between. Germline-derived CDR1 and CDR2 are MNHEY and SVGEGT. CDR3 loop: CASSLGVQDTQYF. The CDR3 bases are TGTGCCAGCAGCCTCGGGGTGCAAGATACGCAGTATTTT.

J is TRBJ2-4 and V is TRBV5-6, with unresolved D. Trimming pared 0 bases from V and 1 base from J, leaving 8 bases between. This CDR3 region has 15 residues. The V gene's germline CDR1 is SGHDT and CDR2 YYEEEE. The DNA of the CDR3 is TGTGCCAGCAGCTTGGGGGCAAGGGCCAAAAACATTCAGTACTTC. It translates to CASSLGARAKNIQYF.

This clone has just one count. This chain links TRBV30 with TRBJ1-5, with D maybe TRBD1 (5 bases). Trimming took off 1 base at V and 3 bases at J, with 10 bases between the two ends. CDR1 is GTSNPN and CDR2 is SVGIG in the germline V gene (reference sequence). CDR3 length equals 14 residues. CDR3 in amino acids: CAWSADSSNQPQHF. The CDR3 DNA reads TGTGCCTGGAGTGCCGACAGCTCCAATCAGCCCCAGCATTTT.

The rearrangement links TRBV5-6 to TRBJ1-1, with 7 nucleotides matching TRBD1. With 4 bases clipped from V and 1 base from J, the junction kept 7 bases outside the gene matches. CDR3 length equals 15 residues. Germline CDR1 SGHDT, CDR2 YYEEEE. CDR3 sequence reads: CASSVRQGANTEAFF. The CDR3 region has the DNA TGTGCCAGCAGCGTCAGACAGGGCGCGAACACTGAAGCTTTCTTT.

The chain employs TRBV5-6 and TRBJ1-5, with 8 bases aligning to TRBD1. This CDR3 has 16 amino acids. CDR1 is SGHDT and CDR2 is YYEEEE in the germline V gene. Germline trimming cut 4 bases from V and 6 bases from J; bases unmatched to any gene: 12. In nucleotides, the CDR3 is TGTGCCAGCAGCCCGGGTACAGGGGGAAGTGGTCAGCCCCAGCATTTT. The encoded protein is CASSPGTGGSGQPQHF.

The rearrangement uses TRBV7-2 and TRBJ2-1; maybe TRBD1 (5 bases). The V end lost 0 bases, the J end lost 5 bases, and 11 bases lay between the germline ends. Germline assignment: CDR1 SGHTA and CDR2 FQGNSA. CDR3 length equals 15 residues. This CDR3 reads CASSLAGHLNNEQFF. DNA of the CDR3: TGTGCCAGCAGCTTAGCTGGACACCTTAACAATGAGCAGTTCTTC. Full variable domain (outside the CDR3, taken from reference TRBV7-2 and TRBJ2-1): GAGVSQSPSNKVTEKGKDVELRCDPISGHTALYWYRQSLGQGLEFLIYFQGNSAPDKSGLPSDRFSAERTGGSVSTLTIQRTQQEDSAVYLCASSLAGHLNNEQFFGPGTRLTVL.

The chain carries TRBV5-4 and TRBJ2-3; D is unresolved. The CDR3 runs 14 residues. V dropped 4 bases and J dropped 0 bases, with 9 bases sitting between them. Germline V gene lookup returns CDR1 SGHNT and CDR2 YYREEE (reference sequence). CDR3 residues: CASSLRRSTDTQYF. Written as DNA, the CDR3 is TGTGCCAGCAGCCTCCGTAGAAGCACAGATACGCAGTATTTT.

The chain carries TRBV4-1 and TRBJ1-3, with a possible D match to TRBD1 (6 bases). The CDR3 totals 14 residues. The ends were cut back, 7 bases at V and 0 bases at J, with 10 bases in the middle. CDR1 MGHRA and CDR2 YSYEKL come from the germline V gene. CDR3 in amino acids: CASTTTGSGNTIYF. CDR3 in DNA: TGCGCCAGCACCACGACAGGCTCTGGAAACACCATATATTTT.

The V call is TRBV5-1, the J call TRBJ2-7; possibly TRBD1 for D (6 bases). Trimming removed 4 bases at V and 5 bases at J, with 19 bases between. The CDR3 runs 15 residues. CDR1 SGHRS and CDR2 YFSETQ come from the germline V gene. The CDR3 DNA follows: TGCGCCAGCAGCCCCATCGCAGGGGCCCGGGACGAGCAGTACTTC. As protein: CASSPIAGARDEQYF.

The genes are TRBV7-2 and TRBJ1-2, with TRBD1 identical over 7 bases. Per germline, CDR1 SGHTA and CDR2 FQGNSA. The CDR3 sequence is 17 residues long. V was clipped by 4 bases and J by 0 bases; unmatched bases: 11. The CDR3 region is CASSSPIQGTANYGYTF. Here the CDR3 DNA reads TGTGCCAGCAGCTCGCCAATACAGGGGACTGCTAACTATGGCTACACCTTC.

This chain connects TRBV2 to TRBJ2-5; 11 positions agree with TRBD2. The V and J ends lost 6 bases and 4 bases, in that order; junction bases with no gene match: 13. CDR3 size: 17 residues. CDR1 is SNHLY, CDR2 FYNNEI, per germline. Here the CDR3 reads CASSFDSGGAGGETQYF. In DNA, the CDR3 is TGTGCCAGCAGCTTCGATAGCGGGGGGGCCGGGGGAGAGACCCAGTACTTC.

The rearrangement joins TRBV6-2 or TRBV6-3 to TRBJ1-1; D might be TRBD1 (6 bases). The CDR3 is made up of 14 amino acids. Between the trimmed V and J ends, which lost 5 bases and 2 bases, there was a span of 12 bases. The germline V gene has CDR1 MNHEY and CDR2 SVGEGT. The CDR3 here is CASSRHRDNTEAFF. The DNA for the CDR3 is TGTGCCAGCAGTAGACACAGGGATAACACTGAAGCTTTCTTT.

This sequence joins TRBV24-1 and TRBJ2-2, with 7 bases fitting TRBD1. V shed 3 bases and J 4 bases; nucleotides not matched to a gene: 1. This CDR3 spans 14 amino acids. Per the germline V gene, CDR1 is KGHDR and CDR2 is SFDVKD. The CDR3, as DNA: TGTGCCACCAGTGATCACAGGGGCACCGGGGAGCTGTTTTTT. Its protein product is CATSDHRGTGELFF.

This chain links TRBV19 with TRBJ1-2, with D uncertain. Germline CDR1 reads LNHDA; CDR2 reads SQIVND (reference sequence). This CDR3 region has 13 residues. Trimming took 5 bases from V and 5 from J, leaving 12 bases between them. CDR3 in amino acids: CASSPTRGYGYTF. The CDR3 DNA is TGTGCCAGTAGTCCGACTCGAGGGTATGGCTACACCTTC.

The rearrangement joins TRBV10-3 to TRBJ2-2; 7 bases fit TRBD2. Germline CDR1 is ENHRY and CDR2 is SYGVKD. This CDR3 region has 14 residues. Losses at the gene ends were 7 bases for V and 1 base for J; bases not matched to a gene: 3. CDR3 bases: TGTGCCATCAAAGGACTAGGGAACACCGGGGAGCTGTTTTTT. Translating it yields CAIKGLGNTGELFF.

This clone appeared a single time. The chain links TRBV3-1 (or the pseudogene TRBV3-2) to TRBJ2-1, with TRBD2 matching over 14 bases. Germline V gives CDR1 LGHDT, CDR2 YNNKEL (reference sequence). V was clipped by 3 bases and J by 1 base; unmatched bases: 5. The CDR3 has 18 residues. DNA for the CDR3: TGTGCCAGCAGCCATCGGACTAGCGGGGGGATTTCCTACAATGAGCAGTTCTTC. Protein: CASSHRTSGGISYNEQFF.

V and J are TRBV6-1 and TRBJ2-2, with a tentative D call TRBD2 (5 bases). This CDR3 has 14 residues. V shed 2 bases and J shed 7 bases, with 11 bases lying between them. The germline V gene encodes CDR1 MNHNS and CDR2 SASEGT. The CDR3 spells CASSEWRAGGELFF. CDR3 sequence (DNA): TGTGCCAGCAGTGAATGGCGGGCCGGCGGGGAGCTGTTTTTT.